The source of this T cell receptor (beta chain) is a study of monozygotic twins with inflammatory bowel disease. Study results and caveats: Researchers were unable to tell different T cell subtypes apart.

One entry per CDR3 protein, without DNA, is what TCRdb gives after re-calling the 5' RACE reads. This table holds about 440,000 distinct CDR3 sequences. The germline V gene encodes CDR1 SGHTA and CDR2 FQGNSA. The CDR3 loop spans 13 amino acids. Regarding this clonotype: Its cognate antigen is unknown.

The sequence was obtained from a human donor with ulcerative colitis or Crohn's disease, or a healthy co-twin of an affected twin (not recorded which). Input material: blood. The chain joins TRBV7-2 to TRBJ1-1; no DNA is available, so the TRBD1 call from TCRdb remains unchecked. The CDR3: CASSSGLVTEAFF.